The 14 T cell receptor beta chains listed next were all sequenced from one sample in a study of blood T cell repertoires in COVID-19. The repertoire was sequenced with immunoSEQ multiplex PCR; TCRdb's copy has only in-frame clones and lacks some. The data hold fewer than 300,000 clones, with just over 90% observed a single time. The sample was peripheral blood. The receptor source for this set is a woman aged 25 to 39 with COVID-19, enrolled during active disease.

This chain joins TRBV6-5 and TRBJ2-7; 11 positions match TRBD2. The CDR3 sequence is 12 residues long. Germline CDR1 is MNHEY and CDR2 is SVGAGI. V shed 9 bases, J shed 6 bases, and the junction held 4 bases outside the gene matches. The CDR3 DNA reads as TGTGCCAGTTCTGGACTAGCGGGCGAGCAGTACTTC. Amino acids: CASSGLAGEQYF.

The V and J genes are TRBV29-1 and TRBJ2-7, with 8 nucleotides matching TRBD1. CDR1 is SQVTM and CDR2 is ANQGSEA in the germline V gene. The CDR3 covers 13 residues. Unmatched junction bases numbered 2, after V lost 3 bases and J lost 1 base. The chain's CDR3 is CSVDGTGSYEQYF. The CDR3, as DNA: TGCAGCGTTGATGGGACAGGATCCTACGAGCAGTACTTC.

This chain links TRBV21-1 with TRBJ2-1; TRBD2, the table's D call, was not compared with the DNA. TRBV21-1 is a pseudogene. This CDR3 contains 19 residues. The CDR3 bases are TGTGCCAGCAGCAAAGAATCAAGGGGACTAGCGGGAGTCTACAATGAGCAGTTCTTC. It is translated as CASSKESRGLAGVYNEQFF.

The chain joins TRBV30 to TRBJ2-7; D possibly corresponds to TRBD2 (6 bases). Germline-derived CDR1 and CDR2 are GTSNPN and SVGIG (reference sequence). This CDR3 has 16 residues. The V end was cut by 0 bases, the J end by 0 bases, with 15 bases between. The CDR3 DNA follows: TGTGCCTGGAGTGTACTAAATAGCGGCCCCTCCTACGAGCAGTACTTC. Protein: CAWSVLNSGPSYEQYF.

This chain connects TRBV6-5 to TRBJ2-7; 8 nucleotides agree with TRBD1. J was trimmed by 3 bases and V by 4 bases; bases with no gene match: 8. The CDR3 covers 15 residues. Germline lookup yields CDR1 MNHEY and CDR2 SVGAGI. The CDR3: CASSSADRGHYEQYF. CDR3 in DNA: TGTGCCAGCAGTTCCGCTGACAGGGGCCACTACGAGCAGTACTTC.

The CDR3 nucleotides read TGTGCCAGCCAACTACTAGCGGTCAATGAGCAGTTCTTC. Its translation: CASQLLAVNEQFF. This chain connects TRBV2 to TRBJ2-1; 8 nucleotides match TRBD2. The CDR3 consists of 13 residues. Germline trimming cut 8 bases from V and 6 bases from J; bases unmatched to any gene: 6. Per the germline V gene, CDR1 is SNHLY and CDR2 is FYNNEI.

This chain's CDR3 is CASSPGLAGEETQYF. For the CDR3, the DNA is TGTGCCAGCAGCCCCGGACTAGCGGGAGAAGAGACCCAGTACTTC. The rearrangement links TRBV7-3 to TRBJ2-5; 13 bases match TRBD2. In germline, CDR1 is SGHTA, CDR2 FQGTGA. This CDR3 has 15 residues. Trimming at V came to 5 bases and at J to 3 bases, leaving 3 bases not matched to a gene.

The sample holds one count of this clone. The DNA for the CDR3 is TGTGCTAGTGGTTTCACCTTGGGGGGGGAATCCTACAATGAGCAGTTCTTC. It translates to CASGFTLGGESYNEQFF. The chain carries TRBV12-5 and TRBJ2-1, with 7 bases that match TRBD2. CDR1 and CDR2 (germline): LGHNT, FRNRAP. V lost 3 bases and J lost 1; bases outside the gene matches: 9. The CDR3 sequence is 17 residues long. The full variable domain, rest sourced from reference TRBV12-5 and TRBJ2-1, is DARVTQTPRHKVTEMGQEVTMRCQPILGHNTVFWYRQTMMQGLELLAYFRNRAPLDDSGMPKDRFSAEMPDATLATLKIQPSEPRDSAVYFCASGFTLGGESYNEQFFGPGTRLTVL.

As regards this clone: Distinct nucleotide sequences in the sample also encode this CDR3. This chain uses TRBV18 with TRBJ2-5; 7 bases fit TRBD1. Looked up from germline, CDR1 is KGHSH and CDR2 is LQKENI. The trim removed 6 bases at V and 2 bases at J, leaving 3 bases unmatched. The CDR3 runs to 13 residues. The CDR3 loop reads CASSPGQQETQYF. The CDR3 DNA sequence: TGTGCCAGCTCCCCGGGACAGCAAGAGACCCAGTACTTC. Full variable domain (rest looked up from reference TRBV18 and TRBJ2-5): NAGVMQNPRHLVRRRGQEARLRCSPMKGHSHVYWYRQLPEEGLKFMVYLQKENIIDESGMPKERFSAEFPKEGPSILRIQQVVRGDSAAYFCASSPGQQETQYFGPGTRLLVL.

This chain joins TRBV13 and TRBJ2-1, with 10 bases lining up with TRBD2. J was trimmed by 5 bases and V by 8 bases; bases with no gene match: 9. CDR3 size: 15 residues. Germline CDR1 PRHDT, CDR2 FYEKMQ (reference sequence). This chain's CDR3 is CASETALAGDNEQFF. The CDR3 DNA is TGTGCCAGCGAAACCGCTCTAGCGGGAGACAATGAGCAGTTCTTC.

This clone came up once. The chain recombines TRBV5-4 with TRBJ1-3, with 7 nucleotides matching TRBD1. With 4 bases clipped from V and 0 bases from J, the junction kept 7 bases outside the gene matches. Germline V gene sequence: CDR1 SGHNT, CDR2 YYREEE (reference sequence). The CDR3 extends over 16 amino acids. CDR3 DNA: TGTGCCAGCAGCCTCAAGGGACAGTTCTCTGGAAACACCATATATTTT. Translating gives CASSLKGQFSGNTIYF.

The chain carries TRBV6-5 and TRBJ1-3; D is perhaps TRBD1 (5 bases). The CDR3 is 12 residues long. V lost 7 bases and J 4 bases, leaving 8 bases between the germline ends. Germline V lookup: CDR1 MNHEY, CDR2 SVGAGI. The CDR3 loop is CASTGAGNTIYF. CDR3 DNA sequence: TGTGCCAGCACTGGGGCGGGAAACACCATATATTTT.

The chain has TRBV11-2 and TRBJ1-2, with 9 positions matching TRBD1. The V gene's germline CDR1 is SGHAT and CDR2 FQNNGV. V lost 2 bases, J lost 4 bases, and 8 bases stayed unmatched. There are 16 residues in the CDR3. DNA of the CDR3: TGTGCCAGCAGCTTAATCATAGGACAGGGGCTCTATGGCTACACCTTC. This sequence encodes CASSLIIGQGLYGYTF.

This clone was observed once. This sequence joins TRBV3-1 (or the pseudogene TRBV3-2) and TRBJ2-1; maybe TRBD2 (6 bases). Trimming stripped 6 bases from V and 9 bases from J, with 21 bases between. Per germline, CDR1 LGHDT and CDR2 YNNKEL (reference sequence). This CDR3 is 15 amino acids long. The CDR3 nucleotides are TGTGCCAGCAGTCTTATGGCAAGCGGGTGGGGTGAGCAGTTCTTC. Its translation is CASSLMASGWGEQFF.